Below, 27 T cell receptor beta chains from the same sample are listed, as sequenced in a study of beta chain features in type 1 diabetes. Reverse transcribing all isolated RNA meant expressed TCRB transcripts were sequenced. Generated by immunoSEQ multiplex PCR, the TCRdb table keeps only in-frame clones and is missing some. The sample gives around 450,000 clones, roughly an eighth of which show up once; 0.035% to 0.05% is in the top ten. The sample consisted of naive CD4+ T cells from blood. Receptors were obtained from a woman aged 18-29 years in good health.

This clone was counted between two and nine times. The gene calls are TRBV25-1 and TRBJ2-5; D tentatively fits TRBD1 or TRBD2 (5 bases each). Trimming left V 5 bases short and J 11 bases short, with 18 bases between. The CDR3 sequence is 13 residues long. Germline V gives CDR1 MGHDK, CDR2 SYGVNS. The CDR3 DNA reads as TGTGCCAGCAGTAGGGACCCCCCGAGGGAGCAGTACTTC. As protein: CASSRDPPREQYF.

This rearrangement joins TRBV7-3 to TRBJ2-5; the match to TRBD1 covers 7 bases. The junction had 6 bases not matched to a gene; V was cut back by 3 bases and J by 2 bases. The length of the CDR3 is 15 residues. Germline V gives CDR1 SGHTA, CDR2 FQGTGA. CDR3 in DNA: TGTGCCAGCAGCTTTCTGCCGGGACAGCAAGAGACCCAGTACTTC. Amino acids: CASSFLPGQQETQYF. Based on the CDR3 plus reference TRBV7-3 and TRBJ2-5, the full variable domain is GAGVSQTPSNKVTEKGKYVELRCDPISGHTALYWYRQSLGQGPEFLIYFQGTGAADDSGLPNDRFFAVRPEGSVSTLKIQRTERGDSAVYLCASSFLPGQQETQYFGPGTRLLVL.

The V call is TRBV6-6, the J call TRBJ1-6; TRBD1 might be the D (5 bases). Trimming pared 8 bases from V and 6 bases from J, leaving 11 bases between. The length of the CDR3 is 13 residues. Germline V gene sequence: CDR1 MNHNY, CDR2 SVGAGI (reference sequence). The DNA for the CDR3 is TGTGCCAGCTCTACCGGGGGTAATTCACCCCTCCACTTT. It is translated as CASSTGGNSPLHF.

This clone was counted a few times. Additional DNA sequences in this sample encode the identical CDR3. The chain joins TRBV14 to TRBJ2-1; TRBD2 might be the D (5 bases). Germline V gene sequence: CDR1 SGHDN, CDR2 FVKESK. The CDR3 has 16 amino acids. Trimming cost V 1 base and J 0 bases, with 10 bases left between them. As DNA, the CDR3 is TGTGCCAGCAGCCAAGTACCGGGGAGCTCCTACAATGAGCAGTTCTTC. It encodes CASSQVPGSSYNEQFF.

This clone has a handful of counts. The chain has TRBV30 and TRBJ1-1; no definite D call. This CDR3 is built from 13 residues. The V end was cut by 4 bases, the J end by 1 base, with 10 bases between. The germline gives CDR1 GTSNPN, CDR2 SVGIG (reference sequence). This chain's CDR3 is CAWKLSSNTEAFF. CDR3 DNA sequence: TGTGCCTGGAAATTGTCTTCGAACACTGAAGCTTTCTTT.

This clone is a singleton in its sample. The chain uses TRBV11-3 and TRBJ2-5; D is perhaps TRBD2 (6 bases). Trimming stripped 5 bases from V and 2 bases from J, with 24 bases between. The CDR3 loop spans 18 amino acids. Germline CDR1 and CDR2: SGHNT and YENEEA. The DNA for the CDR3 is TGTGCCAGCAGCCGCCGAGGGGTAGCGGACCTACGGCAAGAGACCCAGTACTTC. It translates to CASSRRGVADLRQETQYF.

The chain recombines TRBV9 with TRBJ2-3; D uncertain. This CDR3 spans 14 amino acids. Germline V gene sequence: CDR1 SGDLS, CDR2 YYNGEE. V shed 4 bases and J shed 0 bases, with 9 bases lying between them. CDR3 DNA: TGTGCCAGCAGCATGATGACTAGCACAGATACGCAGTATTTT. Translation gives CASSMMTSTDTQYF.

The chain has TRBV9 and TRBJ2-3; TRBD2 matches 14 bases. V shed 4 bases, J shed 4 bases, and the junction held 5 bases outside the gene matches. The germline V gene has CDR1 SGDLS and CDR2 YYNGEE. There are 16 residues in the CDR3. CDR3: CASSLGTSGGADTQYF. The CDR3 DNA reads as TGTGCCAGCAGCCTAGGGACTAGCGGGGGCGCAGATACGCAGTATTTT.

The chain is built from TRBV10-3 and TRBJ2-7; tentatively, D is TRBD1 (6 bases). V lost 3 bases, J lost 5 bases, and 11 bases lay in between. The length of the CDR3 is 13 residues. CDR1 and CDR2 from the germline V gene are ENHRY and SYGVKD. In DNA form, the CDR3 reads TGTGCCATCAGTGACGGCAGGGGTGACGAGCAGTACTTC. Translation: CAISDGRGDEQYF.

On this clone itself: This specimen includes other DNA sequences encoding the same CDR3. J is TRBJ2-7 and V is TRBV4-2; TRBD2 aligns across 12 bases. Trimming cost V 4 bases and J 3 bases; bases outside gene matches: 4. Germline V gene sequence: CDR1 LGHNA, CDR2 YNFKEQ. The CDR3 contains 15 residues. The CDR3 region is CASSRGLAGSYEQYF. CDR3 nucleotide sequence: TGTGCCAGCAGCCGGGGACTAGCGGGTAGCTACGAGCAGTACTTC.

This clone was counted between two and nine times. The chain recombines TRBV10-3 with TRBJ2-7; TRBD2 might be the D (6 bases). From germline, CDR1 is ENHRY and CDR2 SYGVKD. The CDR3 covers 13 residues. Trimming stripped 7 bases from V and 7 bases from J, with 17 bases between. CDR3: CAIKGVVGGEQYV. Here the CDR3 DNA reads TGTGCCATCAAGGGAGTGGTGGGAGGTGAGCAGTACGTC.

The rearrangement uses TRBV4-1 and TRBJ2-7; 7 nucleotides align to TRBD1. Unmatched junction bases numbered 3, after V lost 1 base and J lost 6 bases. The germline gives CDR1 MGHRA, CDR2 YSYEKL. The CDR3 loop spans 13 amino acids. CDR3 residues: CASSQASGGEQYV. Written as DNA, the CDR3 is TGCGCCAGCAGCCAAGCGTCAGGGGGCGAGCAGTACGTC.

The table lists this clone with many counts. This same CDR3 is encoded by further DNA sequences in the sample. J is TRBJ2-1 and V is TRBV30, with D perhaps TRBD2 (6 bases). This CDR3 comprises 13 residues. Trimming cost V 0 bases and J 3 bases, with 6 bases left between them. Germline V gives CDR1 GTSNPN, CDR2 SVGIG (reference sequence). In DNA, the CDR3 is TGTGCCTGGAGTGTAGCGGGCTACAATGAGCAGTTCTTC. It translates to CAWSVAGYNEQFF.

Only a few counts were recorded for this clone. This chain links TRBV4-1 with TRBJ2-7; 7 positions match TRBD1. V was pared by 2 bases and J by 7 bases, with 5 bases of the junction left unmatched. The CDR3 is made up of 13 amino acids. CDR1 and CDR2 (germline): MGHRA, YSYEKL. CDR3 nucleotides: TGCGCCAGCAGCCAATCGACAGGGCGGGAGCAGTACGTC. Protein sequence: CASSQSTGREQYV.

This clone was seen a few times. This chain joins TRBV5-1 and TRBJ2-5; no reliable D call. V dropped 2 bases and J dropped 5 bases, with 16 bases sitting between them. Germline assignment: CDR1 SGHRS and CDR2 YFSETQ. The CDR3 sequence is 15 residues long. The CDR3 coding sequence is TGCGCCAGCAGCTTACAAACCGATGGCCGGGAGACCCAGTACTTC. This encodes CASSLQTDGRETQYF.

The rearrangement uses TRBV9 and TRBJ1-1; 7 bases are shared with TRBD1. The CDR3 covers 14 residues. Per germline, CDR1 SGDLS and CDR2 YYNGEE. With 3 bases clipped from V and 0 bases from J, the junction kept 2 bases outside the gene matches. CDR3: CASSATGVNTEAFF. CDR3 nucleotides: TGTGCCAGCAGCGCTACAGGGGTGAACACTGAAGCTTTCTTT.

A few counts support this clone. The chain employs TRBV29-1 and TRBJ2-5, with D unclear. This CDR3 region has 12 residues. Germline CDR1 and CDR2: SQVTM and ANQGSEA. Trimming took off 3 bases at V and 4 bases at J, with 9 bases between the two ends. CDR3 DNA: TGCAGCGTTGAGTCAGCTGTAGAGACCCAGTACTTC. Protein sequence: CSVESAVETQYF.

The CDR3 DNA sequence: TGTGCCAGCAGTTCAACTAGCGGGGGGAACAATGAGCAGTTCTTC. It specifies CASSSTSGGNNEQFF. The V call is TRBV6-6, the J call TRBJ2-1; TRBD2 matches at 12 bases. The germline V gene encodes CDR1 MNHNY and CDR2 SVGAGI (reference sequence). This CDR3 contains 15 residues. Trimming removed 4 bases from V and 5 bases from J; junction bases left unmatched: 3.

The gene calls are TRBV27 and TRBJ1-5; D gene unclear. Germline V CDR1 and CDR2: MNHEY, SMNVEV (reference sequence). The V end was cut by 2 bases, the J end by 2 bases, with 4 bases between. CDR3 size: 13 residues. The CDR3 is CASSLQGNQPQHF. CDR3 nucleotides: TGTGCCAGCAGTTTACAGGGCAATCAGCCCCAGCATTTT.

The CDR3 spells CAWRGGRDRRQYF. CDR3 nucleotide sequence: TGTGCCTGGAGGGGAGGGAGAGACAGAAGGCAGTACTTC. V is TRBV30 and J is TRBJ2-7; 7 bases map to TRBD2. V trimming: 3 bases; J trimming: 9 bases; junction bases outside the gene matches: 11. Germline V gives CDR1 GTSNPN, CDR2 SVGIG (reference sequence). There are 13 residues in the CDR3.

The chain employs TRBV18 and TRBJ2-1, with unresolved D. The ends were cut back, 5 bases at V and 9 bases at J, with 17 bases in the middle. The CDR3 has 14 amino acids. From germline, CDR1 is KGHSH and CDR2 LQKENI. The CDR3: CASSTPIGLAEQFF. CDR3 nucleotides: TGTGCCAGCTCAACCCCCATAGGGTTGGCTGAGCAGTTCTTC.

This clone appeared a few times. The chain uses TRBV18 and TRBJ2-7; D remains ambiguous. Trimming left V 3 bases short and J 1 base short, with 13 bases between. Germline assignment: CDR1 KGHSH and CDR2 LQKENI. This CDR3 has 15 amino acids. CDR3 nucleotide sequence: TGTGCCAGCTCACCTACTGCTGTCGGATCCTACGAGCAGTACTTC. Translation: CASSPTAVGSYEQYF. The full variable domain, with the rest looked up from reference TRBV18 and TRBJ2-7, is NAGVMQNPRHLVRRRGQEARLRCSPMKGHSHVYWYRQLPEEGLKFMVYLQKENIIDESGMPKERFSAEFPKEGPSILRIQQVVRGDSAAYFCASSPTAVGSYEQYFGPGTRLTVT.

This clone appeared a few times. The sample holds other DNA sequences that translate to the same CDR3. This chain uses TRBV18 with TRBJ2-3, with no clear D. CDR1 and CDR2 (germline): KGHSH, LQKENI. The V gene lost 3 bases and the J gene lost 4 bases, with 5 bases spanning the gap. The CDR3 totals 12 residues. CDR3 protein: CASSPSSDTQYF. The CDR3 nucleotides read TGTGCCAGCTCACCCTCCTCAGATACGCAGTATTTT.

The chain has TRBV27 and TRBJ2-7, with D possibly TRBD2 on 6 matching bases. The length of the CDR3 is 13 residues. V shed 0 bases and J shed 9 bases, with 12 bases lying between them. Germline V CDR1 and CDR2: MNHEY, SMNVEV (reference sequence). The CDR3 loop is CASSLSARRVQYF. CDR3 in DNA: TGTGCCAGCAGTTTATCAGCTAGGAGGGTGCAGTACTTC.

This clone was counted a few times. The chain combines TRBV29-1 with TRBJ2-5; 9 bases align to TRBD1. The J call is doubtful: the DNA matches TRBJ2-7 better. There are 13 residues in the CDR3. Germline V gene lookup returns CDR1 SQVTM and CDR2 ANQGSEA. CDR3 residues: CSVSRDRVHEQYF. As DNA, the CDR3 is TGCAGCGTATCCCGGGACAGGGTCCACGAGCAGTACTTC.

CDR3 sequence: CASSSTGTYNEQFF. As DNA, the CDR3 is TGTGCCAGCAGCTCGACAGGGACCTACAATGAGCAGTTCTTC. The rearrangement links TRBV7-2 to TRBJ2-1, with TRBD1 matching 7 bases. Germline CDR1 reads SGHTA; CDR2 reads FQGNSA. J gave up 2 bases and V 4 bases, and 2 bases lay outside the gene matches. The CDR3 spans 14 residues. Combining the CDR3 with reference TRBV7-2 and TRBJ2-1 gives the whole variable domain GAGVSQSPSNKVTEKGKDVELRCDPISGHTALYWYRQSLGQGLEFLIYFQGNSAPDKSGLPSDRFSAERTGGSVSTLTIQRTQQEDSAVYLCASSSTGTYNEQFFGPGTRLTVL.

V is TRBV4-2 and J is TRBJ2-3; 12 nucleotides line up with TRBD2. Germline loops: CDR1 LGHNA, CDR2 YNFKEQ. The CDR3 spans 17 residues. J lost 2 bases, V lost 4 bases, and 7 bases had no gene match. CDR3 amino acids: CASSPLAGGTYTDTQYF. Here the CDR3 DNA reads TGTGCCAGCAGCCCACTAGCGGGAGGCACATACACAGATACGCAGTATTTT.